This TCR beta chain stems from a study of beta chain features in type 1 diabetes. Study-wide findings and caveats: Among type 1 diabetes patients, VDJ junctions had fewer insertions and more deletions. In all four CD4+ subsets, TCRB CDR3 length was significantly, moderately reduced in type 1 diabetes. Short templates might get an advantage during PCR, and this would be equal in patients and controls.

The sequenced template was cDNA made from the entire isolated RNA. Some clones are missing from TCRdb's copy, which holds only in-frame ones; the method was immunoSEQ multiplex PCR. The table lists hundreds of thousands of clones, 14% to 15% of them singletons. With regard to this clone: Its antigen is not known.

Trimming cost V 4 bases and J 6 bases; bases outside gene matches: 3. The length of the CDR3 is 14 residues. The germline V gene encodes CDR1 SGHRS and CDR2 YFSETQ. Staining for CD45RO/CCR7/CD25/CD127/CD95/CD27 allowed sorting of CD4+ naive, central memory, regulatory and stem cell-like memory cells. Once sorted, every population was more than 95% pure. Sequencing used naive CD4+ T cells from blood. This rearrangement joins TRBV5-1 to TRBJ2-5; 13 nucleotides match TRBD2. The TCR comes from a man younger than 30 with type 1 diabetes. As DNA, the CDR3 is TGCGCCAGCAGCCTGGGACTAGCGGGGAAGACCCAGTACTTC. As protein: CASSLGLAGKTQYF. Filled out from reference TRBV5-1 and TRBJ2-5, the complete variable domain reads KAGVTQTPRYLIKTRGQQVTLSCSPISGHRSVSWYQQTPGQGLQFLFEYFSETQRNKGNFPGRFSGRQFSNSRSEMNVSTLELGDSALYLCASSLGLAGKTQYFGPGTRLLVL.